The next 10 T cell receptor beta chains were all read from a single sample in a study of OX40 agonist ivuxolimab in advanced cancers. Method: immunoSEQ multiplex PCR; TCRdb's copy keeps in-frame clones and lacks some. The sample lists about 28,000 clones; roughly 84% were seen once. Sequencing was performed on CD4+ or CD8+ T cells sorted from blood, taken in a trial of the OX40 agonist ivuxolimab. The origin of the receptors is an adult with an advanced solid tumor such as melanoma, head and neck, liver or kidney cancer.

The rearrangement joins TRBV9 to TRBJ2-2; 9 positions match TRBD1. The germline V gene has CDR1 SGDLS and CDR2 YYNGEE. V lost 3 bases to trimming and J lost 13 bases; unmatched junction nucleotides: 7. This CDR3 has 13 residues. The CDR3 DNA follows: TGTGCCAGCAGCGACCCGGGGACAGGGTCGCTGTTTTTT. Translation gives CASSDPGTGSLFF.

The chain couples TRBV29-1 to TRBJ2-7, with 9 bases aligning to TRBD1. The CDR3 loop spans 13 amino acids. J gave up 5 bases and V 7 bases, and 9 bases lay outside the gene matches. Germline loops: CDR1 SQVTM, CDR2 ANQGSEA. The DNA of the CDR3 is TGCAGCGCCCTGGGGGACAGGGCTAACGAGCAGTACTTC. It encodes CSALGDRANEQYF.

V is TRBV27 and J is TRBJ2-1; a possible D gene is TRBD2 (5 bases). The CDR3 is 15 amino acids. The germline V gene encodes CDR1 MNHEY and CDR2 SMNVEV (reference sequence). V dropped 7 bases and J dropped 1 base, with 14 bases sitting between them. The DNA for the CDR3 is TGTGCCAGCAACACCGGGAAACCGTCCTACAATGAGCAGTTCTTC. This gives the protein CASNTGKPSYNEQFF.

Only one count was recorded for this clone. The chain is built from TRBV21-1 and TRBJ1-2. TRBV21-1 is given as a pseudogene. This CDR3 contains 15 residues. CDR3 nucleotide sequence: TGTGCCAGCCGGGAACGGGGCAGCGCTAACTATGGCTACACCTTC. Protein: CASRERGSANYGYTF.

CDR3 coding DNA: TGTGCCAGCAGGGGACTAGCGGGAGGCGCCACCTACAATGAGCAGTTCTTC. This codes for CASRGLAGGATYNEQFF. The chain is built from TRBV25-1 and TRBJ2-1, with 15 bases aligning to TRBD2. The CDR3 has 17 amino acids. Germline values: CDR1 MGHDK, CDR2 SYGVNS. V shed 6 bases and J 2 bases; nucleotides not matched to a gene: 5.

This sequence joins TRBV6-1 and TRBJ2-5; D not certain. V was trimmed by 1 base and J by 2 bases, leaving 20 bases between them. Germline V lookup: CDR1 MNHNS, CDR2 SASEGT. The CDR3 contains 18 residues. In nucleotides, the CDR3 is TGTGCCAGCAGTGAAGTGGCCTTGGGCTGGCTAAGTCAAGAGACCCAGTACTTC. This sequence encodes CASSEVALGWLSQETQYF.

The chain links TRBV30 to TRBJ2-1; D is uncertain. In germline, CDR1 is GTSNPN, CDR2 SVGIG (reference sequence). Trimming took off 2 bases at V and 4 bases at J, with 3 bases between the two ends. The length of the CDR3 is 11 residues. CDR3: CAWSLYNEQFF. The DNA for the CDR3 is TGTGCCTGGAGTCTTTACAATGAGCAGTTCTTC. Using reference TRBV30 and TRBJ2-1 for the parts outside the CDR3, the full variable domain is SQTIHQWPATLVQPVGSPLSLECTVEGTSNPNLYWYRQAAGRGLQLLFYSVGIGQISSEVPQNLSASRPQDRQFILSSKKLLLSDSGFYLCAWSLYNEQFFGPGTRLTVL.

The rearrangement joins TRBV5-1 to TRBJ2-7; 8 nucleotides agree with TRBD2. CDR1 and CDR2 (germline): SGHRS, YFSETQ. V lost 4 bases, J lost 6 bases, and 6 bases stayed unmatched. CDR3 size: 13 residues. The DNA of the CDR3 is TGCGCCAGCAGCCCGGGGGGGTTAGGCGAGCAGTACTTC. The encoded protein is CASSPGGLGEQYF.

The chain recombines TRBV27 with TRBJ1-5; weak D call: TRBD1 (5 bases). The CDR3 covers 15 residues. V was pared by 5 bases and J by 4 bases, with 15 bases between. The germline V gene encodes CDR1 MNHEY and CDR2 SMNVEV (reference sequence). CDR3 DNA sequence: TGTGCCAGCAGTGTCGATCCGGGGGGTAATCAGCCCCAGCATTTT. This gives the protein CASSVDPGGNQPQHF.

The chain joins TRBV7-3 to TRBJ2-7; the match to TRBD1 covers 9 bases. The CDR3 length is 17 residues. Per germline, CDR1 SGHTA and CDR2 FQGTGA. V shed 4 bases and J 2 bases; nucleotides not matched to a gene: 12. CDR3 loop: CASSSYAPGQGAYEQYF. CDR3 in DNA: TGTGCCAGCAGCTCTTATGCCCCGGGACAGGGAGCCTACGAGCAGTACTTC.